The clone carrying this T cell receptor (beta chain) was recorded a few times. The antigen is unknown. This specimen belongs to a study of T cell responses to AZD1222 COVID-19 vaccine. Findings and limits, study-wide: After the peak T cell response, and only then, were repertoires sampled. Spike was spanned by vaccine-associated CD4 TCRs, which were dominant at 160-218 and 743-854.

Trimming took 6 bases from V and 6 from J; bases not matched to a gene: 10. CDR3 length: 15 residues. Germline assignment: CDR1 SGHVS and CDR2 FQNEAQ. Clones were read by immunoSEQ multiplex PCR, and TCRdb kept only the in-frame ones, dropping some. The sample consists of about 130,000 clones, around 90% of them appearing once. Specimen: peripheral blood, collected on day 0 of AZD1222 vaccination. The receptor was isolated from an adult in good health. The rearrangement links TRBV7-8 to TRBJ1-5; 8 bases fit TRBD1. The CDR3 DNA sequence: TGTGCCAGCAGTCAAGGACAGGGAATGGGTCAGCCCCAGCATTTT. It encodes CASSQGQGMGQPQHF.